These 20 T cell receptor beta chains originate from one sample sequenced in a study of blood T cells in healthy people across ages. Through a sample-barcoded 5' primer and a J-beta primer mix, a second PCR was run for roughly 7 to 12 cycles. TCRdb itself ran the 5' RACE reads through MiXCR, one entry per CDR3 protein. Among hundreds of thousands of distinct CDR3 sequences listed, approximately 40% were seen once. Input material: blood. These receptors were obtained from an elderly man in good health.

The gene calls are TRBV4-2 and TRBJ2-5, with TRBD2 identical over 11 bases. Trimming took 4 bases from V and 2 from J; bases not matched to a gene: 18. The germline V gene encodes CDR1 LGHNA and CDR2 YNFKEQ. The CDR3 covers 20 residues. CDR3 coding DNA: TGTGCCAGCAGCCTCTTGGACCGTGGGCTAGCGGGAGGAGGTCAAGAGACCCAGTACTTC. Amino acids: CASSLLDRGLAGGGQETQYF.

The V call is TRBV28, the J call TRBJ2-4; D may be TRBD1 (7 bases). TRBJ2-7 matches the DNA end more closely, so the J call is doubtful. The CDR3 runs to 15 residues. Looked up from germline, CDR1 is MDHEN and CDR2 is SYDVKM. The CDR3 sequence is CASSLVGGGGYEQYF. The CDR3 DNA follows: TGTGCCAGCAGTTTAGTAGGAGGGGGCGGCTACGAGCAGTACTTC.

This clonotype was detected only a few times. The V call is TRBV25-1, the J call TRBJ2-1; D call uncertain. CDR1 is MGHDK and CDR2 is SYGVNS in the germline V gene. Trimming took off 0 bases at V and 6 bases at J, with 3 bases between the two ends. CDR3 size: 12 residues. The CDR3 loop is CASSEYSNEQFF. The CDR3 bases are TGTGCCAGCAGTGAATATTCCAATGAGCAGTTCTTC.

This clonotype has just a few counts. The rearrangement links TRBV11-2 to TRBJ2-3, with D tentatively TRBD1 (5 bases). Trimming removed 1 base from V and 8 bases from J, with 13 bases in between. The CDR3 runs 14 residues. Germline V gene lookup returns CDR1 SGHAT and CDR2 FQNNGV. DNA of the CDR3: TGTGCCAGCAGCTTAGGACTGGATAGGGGTACGCAGTATTTT. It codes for CASSLGLDRGTQYF. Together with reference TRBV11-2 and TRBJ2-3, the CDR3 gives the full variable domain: EAGVAQSPRYKIIEKRQSVAFWCNPISGHATLYWYQQILGQGPKLLIQFQNNGVVDDSQLPKDRFSAERLKGVDSTLKIQPAKLEDSAVYLCASSLGLDRGTQYFGPGTRLTVL.

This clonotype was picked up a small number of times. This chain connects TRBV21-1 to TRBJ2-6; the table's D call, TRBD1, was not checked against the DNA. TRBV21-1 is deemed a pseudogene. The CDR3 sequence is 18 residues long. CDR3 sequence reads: CASSGGGSTQSGANVLTF. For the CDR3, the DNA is TGTGCCAGCAGCGGGGGGGGATCGACGCAGTCTGGGGCCAACGTCCTGACTTTC.

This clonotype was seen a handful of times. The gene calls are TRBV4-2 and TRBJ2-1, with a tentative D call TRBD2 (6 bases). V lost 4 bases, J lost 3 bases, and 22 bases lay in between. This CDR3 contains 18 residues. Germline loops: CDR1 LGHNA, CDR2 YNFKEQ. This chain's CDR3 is CASSPLDTDSGVYNEQFF. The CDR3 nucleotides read TGTGCCAGCAGCCCCCTAGATACCGATAGCGGCGTCTACAATGAGCAGTTCTTC.

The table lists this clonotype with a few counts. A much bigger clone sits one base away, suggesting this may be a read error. This CDR3 is CASSVGVDQPQHF. The CDR3 nucleotides are TGTGCCAGCAGCGTAGGGGTGGATCAGCCCCAGCATTTT. The chain recombines TRBV7-2 with TRBJ1-5; D may be TRBD1 (5 bases). The CDR3 contains 13 residues. Germline-derived CDR1 and CDR2 are SGHTA and FQGNSA. The ends were cut back, 5 bases at V and 5 bases at J, with 10 bases in the middle.

CDR3 in amino acids: CASSSALTEETQYF. Here the CDR3 DNA reads TGTGCCAGCAGCTCAGCCCTCACAGAAGAGACCCAGTACTTC. This sequence joins TRBV7-2 and TRBJ2-7; D gene ambiguous. The J call may be in error: the DNA end matches TRBJ2-5 better. Germline V lookup: CDR1 SGHTA, CDR2 FQGNSA. The CDR3 runs 14 residues.

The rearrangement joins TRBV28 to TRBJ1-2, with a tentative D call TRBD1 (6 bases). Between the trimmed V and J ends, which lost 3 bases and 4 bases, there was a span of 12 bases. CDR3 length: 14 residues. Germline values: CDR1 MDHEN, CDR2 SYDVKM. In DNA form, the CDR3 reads TGTGCCAGCAGTTTTGGGGGACAACGCTATGGCTACACCTTC. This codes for CASSFGGQRYGYTF.

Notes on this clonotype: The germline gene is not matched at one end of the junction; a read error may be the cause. Here the CDR3 reads CVSSLRGGTGGSSYNEQFF. The CDR3 DNA reads as TGTGTCAGCAGCTTACGGGGAGGGACTGGGGGAAGCTCCTACAATGAGCAGTTCTTC. This chain connects TRBV11-1 to TRBJ2-1; 7 nucleotides align to TRBD2. CDR1 and CDR2 from the germline V gene are SGHAT and FQDESV (reference sequence). The CDR3 runs 19 residues.

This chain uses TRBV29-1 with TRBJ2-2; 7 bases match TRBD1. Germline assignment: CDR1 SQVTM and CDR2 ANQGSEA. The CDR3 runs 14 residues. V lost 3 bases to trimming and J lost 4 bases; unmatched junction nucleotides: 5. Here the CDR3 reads CSVDGDSGTGELFF. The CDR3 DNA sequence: TGCAGCGTTGATGGGGACAGCGGCACCGGGGAGCTGTTTTTT.

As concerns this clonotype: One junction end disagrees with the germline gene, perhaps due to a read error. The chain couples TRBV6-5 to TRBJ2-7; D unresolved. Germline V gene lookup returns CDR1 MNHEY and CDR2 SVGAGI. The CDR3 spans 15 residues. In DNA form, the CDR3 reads TGTGCCAGCAGTTACTCTGGTACTGCACCCTACGAGCGGTACTTC. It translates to CASSYSGTAPYERYF.

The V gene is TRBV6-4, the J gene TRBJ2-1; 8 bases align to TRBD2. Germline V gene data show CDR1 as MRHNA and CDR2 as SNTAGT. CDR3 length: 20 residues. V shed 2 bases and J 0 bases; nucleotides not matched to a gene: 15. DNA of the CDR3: TGTGCCAGCAGTGACAATGGTATCGGTAGCGGGGAGCTCTCCTACAATGAGCAGTTCTTC. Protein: CASSDNGIGSGELSYNEQFF.

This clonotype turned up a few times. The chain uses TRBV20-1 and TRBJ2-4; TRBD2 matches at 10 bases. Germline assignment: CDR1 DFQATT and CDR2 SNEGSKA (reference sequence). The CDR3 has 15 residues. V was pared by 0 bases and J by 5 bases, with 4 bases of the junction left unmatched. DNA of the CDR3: TGCAGTGCTAGAGACCCAGCGGGAGGGCAAAACATTCAGTACTTC. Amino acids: CSARDPAGGQNIQYF.

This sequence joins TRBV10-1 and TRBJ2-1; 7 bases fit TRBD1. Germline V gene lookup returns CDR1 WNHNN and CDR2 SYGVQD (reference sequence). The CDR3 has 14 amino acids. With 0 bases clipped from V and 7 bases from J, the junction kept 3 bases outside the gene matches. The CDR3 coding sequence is TGCGCCAGCAGTGAGTCGACAGGGAAAAATGAGCAGTTCTTC. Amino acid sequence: CASSESTGKNEQFF.

In DNA, the CDR3 is TGTGCCAGCAGCTTCCCAACGGTGGGCACAGATACGCAGTATTTT. It yields the protein CASSFPTVGTDTQYF. V usage is TRBV7-9 and J usage is TRBJ2-3; D not certain. The CDR3 totals 15 residues. V was clipped by 3 bases and J by 1 base, with 11 bases between them. Germline V gene sequence: CDR1 SEHNR, CDR2 FQNEAQ (reference sequence).

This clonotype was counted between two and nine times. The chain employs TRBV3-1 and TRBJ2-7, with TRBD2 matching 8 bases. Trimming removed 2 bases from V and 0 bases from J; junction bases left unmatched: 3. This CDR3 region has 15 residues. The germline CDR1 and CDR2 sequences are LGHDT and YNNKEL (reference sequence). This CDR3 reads CASSQRGTSSYEQYF. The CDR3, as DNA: TGTGCCAGCAGCCAACGTGGGACTAGCTCCTACGAGCAGTACTTC.

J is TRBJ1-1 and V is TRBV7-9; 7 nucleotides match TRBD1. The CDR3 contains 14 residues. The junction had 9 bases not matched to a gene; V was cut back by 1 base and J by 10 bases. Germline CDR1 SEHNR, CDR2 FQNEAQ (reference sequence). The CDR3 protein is CASSLGDWAGGAFF. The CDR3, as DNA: TGTGCCAGCAGCTTAGGGGACTGGGCAGGGGGAGCTTTCTTT.

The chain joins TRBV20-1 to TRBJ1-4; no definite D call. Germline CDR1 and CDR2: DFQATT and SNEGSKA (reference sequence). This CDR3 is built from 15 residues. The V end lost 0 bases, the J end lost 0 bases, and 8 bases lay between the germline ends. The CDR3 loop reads CSARDPAATNEKLFF. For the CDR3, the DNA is TGCAGTGCTAGAGATCCGGCAGCAACTAATGAAAAACTGTTTTTT.

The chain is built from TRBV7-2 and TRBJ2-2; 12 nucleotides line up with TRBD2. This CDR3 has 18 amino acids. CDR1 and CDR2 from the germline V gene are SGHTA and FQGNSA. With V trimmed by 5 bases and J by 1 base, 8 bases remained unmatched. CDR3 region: CASSRRTSGARNTGELFF. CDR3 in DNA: TGTGCCAGCAGCAGACGGACTAGCGGGGCCCGGAACACCGGGGAGCTGTTTTTT.